The following is a TCR beta chain sequence with its context. The data stem from a study of blood T cells in healthy people across ages. A second PCR of about 6 to 12 cycles used a sample-barcoded 5' primer and a J-beta primer mix. Each CDR3 protein gets one entry after TCRdb re-called the 5' RACE reads with MiXCR. The table has 650,000 to 700,000 distinct CDR3 sequences, more than 45% seen once; the top ten hold about 13%. The V end was cut by 4 bases, the J end by 6 bases, with 11 bases between. CDR1 is SGHRS, CDR2 YFSETQ, per germline. The CDR3 spans 13 residues. Sequencing was done on a sample of blood. The receptor was isolated from a woman aged 80 or over in good health. This rearrangement joins TRBV5-1 to TRBJ2-1; the D gene is possibly TRBD2 (6 bases). CDR3 in amino acids: CASSAGLSNEQFF. In nucleotides, the CDR3 is TGCGCCAGCAGCGCAGGACTATCCAATGAGCAGTTCTTC.